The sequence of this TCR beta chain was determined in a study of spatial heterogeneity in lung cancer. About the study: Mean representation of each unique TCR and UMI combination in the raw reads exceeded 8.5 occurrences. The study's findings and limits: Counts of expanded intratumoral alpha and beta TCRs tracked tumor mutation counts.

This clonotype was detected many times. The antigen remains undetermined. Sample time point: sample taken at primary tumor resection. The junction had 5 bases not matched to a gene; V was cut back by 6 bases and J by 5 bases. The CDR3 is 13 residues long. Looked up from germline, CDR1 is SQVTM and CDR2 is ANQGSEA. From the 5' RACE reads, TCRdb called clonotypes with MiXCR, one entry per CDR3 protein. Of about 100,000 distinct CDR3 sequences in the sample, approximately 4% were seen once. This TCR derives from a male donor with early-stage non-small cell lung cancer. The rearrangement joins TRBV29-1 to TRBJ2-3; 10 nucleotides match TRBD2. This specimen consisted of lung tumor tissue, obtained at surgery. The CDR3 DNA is TGCAGCGTCCAGCGGGAGGGCCGAGATACGCAGTATTTT. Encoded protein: CSVQREGRDTQYF.